The rows below give T cell receptor beta chains drawn from one sample of a study of breast tumors, draining lymph nodes, adjacent tissues. MiXCR, run by TCRdb on the multiplex PCR reads, gives a single entry per CDR3 protein. Of fewer than 200,000 distinct CDR3 sequences in the sample, about 30% were seen once. Sequencing used axillary lymph node tissue. These receptors all stem from a female donor with breast cancer. Some clones in this sample may be carry-over from other donors' samples. Each CDR3 is given with its conserved first and last residue. D genes are given only for firm matches. Size is omitted from some rows. Given values are once, few, many or a class for expanded clones.

size	D	V	J	CDR3	DNA
once	TRBD2	TRBV7-9	TRBJ2-1	CASSIWVNSGRANQQFF	TGTGCCAGCAGTATTTGGGTGAATAGCGGGAGGGCCAATCAGCAGTTCTTC
once	TRBD1	TRBV18	TRBJ1-6	CASSDGQAYSPLHF	TGTGCCAGCTCGGACGGACAGGCCTATTCACCCCTCCACTTT
.	.	TRBV28	TRBJ1-2	CASSLGWQIGYGYTF	TGTGCCAGCAGTTTAGGTTGGCAGATCGGCTATGGCTACACCTTC
many	.	TRBV10-3	TRBJ2-1	CAISESQRSSYNEQFF	TGTGCCATCAGTGAGTCTCAGAGAAGCTCCTACAATGAGCAGTTCTTC
many	TRBD1	TRBV5-6	TRBJ2-7	CASSIGQVSYEQYF	TGTGCCAGCAGCATAGGACAGGTATCCTACGAGCAGTACTTC
few	.	TRBV6-5	TRBJ2-1	CASSHSGVFHNEQFF	TGTGCCAGCAGTCACTCGGGAGTCTTCCACAATGAGCAGTTCTTC
many	.	TRBV14	TRBJ2-5	CASSQDLGPPRETQYF	TGTGCCAGCAGCCAAGATCTAGGACCCCCACGAGAGACCCAGTACTTC
.	.	TRBV7-6	TRBJ2-2	CASSPARGEGLTGELFF	TGTGCCAGCAGCCCAGCGAGGGGAGAGGGGCTCACCGGGGAGCTGTTTTTT
many	.	TRBV9	TRBJ2-2	CASSTDAARPYGELFF	TGTGCCAGCAGCACCGACGCGGCAAGACCATACGGGGAGCTGTTTTTT
many	.	TRBV14	TRBJ1-3	CASSHPWEGNTIYF	TGTGCCAGCAGCCACCCTTGGGAGGGGAACACCATATATTTT
many	TRBD1	TRBV30	TRBJ2-7	CAWRDRGYEQYF	TGTGCCTGGAGAGACAGGGGCTACGAGCAGTACTTC
few	.	TRBV5-4	TRBJ2-1	CASSRAGPYNEQFF	.
.	.	TRBV6-1	TRBJ2-3	CASNPAQADTEYF	TGTGCCAGCAACCCAGCCCAGGCAGATACGGAGTATTTT
few	.	TRBV3-2	TRBJ2-1	CASSQDLRTGPSHEQFF	TGTGCCAGCAGCCAAGATTTAAGAACAGGACCTAGCCATGAGCAGTTCTTC
many	.	TRBV20-1	TRBJ1-5	CSAKFQGQSNQPQHF	TGCAGTGCTAAGTTTCAGGGGCAAAGCAATCAGCCCCAGCATTTT
many	.	TRBV7-9	TRBJ1-4	CASSLVQGPYNEKLFF	TGTGCCAGCAGCTTAGTCCAGGGACCGTATAATGAAAAACTGTTTTTT
.	.	TRBV28	TRBJ1-1	CASSSGQRNTEAFF	TGTGCCAGCAGCTCGGGACAAAGGAACACTGAAGCTTTCTTT
many	.	TRBV29-1	TRBJ2-6	CSVPGPHSGANVLTF	TGCAGCGTCCCGGGGCCGCACTCTGGGGCCAACGTCCTGACTTTC
many	.	TRBV30	TRBJ1-6	CAWRFGGTVINSPLHF	TGTGCCTGGAGGTTCGGGGGCACGGTTATTAATTCACCCCTCCACTTT
many	.	TRBV2	TRBJ2-2	CASSRVSNTGELFF	TGTGCCAGCAGTAGGGTCTCGAACACCGGGGAGCTGTTTTTT
many	TRBD2	TRBV7-9	TRBJ2-3	CASSPIAGGTTDTQYF	TGTGCCAGCAGCCCCATAGCGGGAGGAACCACAGATACGCAGTATTTT
few	TRBD2	TRBV27	TRBJ2-1	CASYRTSWGGSYNEQFF	TGTGCCAGCTATCGGACTAGTTGGGGGGGCTCCTACAATGAGCAGTTCTTC
many	.	TRBV7-8	TRBJ2-7	CASSLPGHYFYEQYF	TGTGCCAGCAGCTTGCCGGGACACTATTTTTACGAGCAGTACTTC
many	.	TRBV29-1	TRBJ2-1	CSVQVGESEFF	TGCAGCGTTCAGGTGGGGGAGTCTGAGTTCTTC
.	TRBD2	TRBV25-1	TRBJ2-5	CASSEPGLAGQEIQYF	TGTGCCAGCAGTGAACCAGGACTAGCGGGGCAAGAGATCCAGTACTTC
.	TRBD2	TRBV15	TRBJ2-5	CATSRNRGGGKQETQYF	TGTGCCACCAGCAGAAACCGCGGGGGGGGGAAACAAGAGACCCAGTACTTC
many	.	TRBV20-1	TRBJ1-2	CSAPDRQRGGYTF	TGCAGTGCCCCCGACCGTCAAAGGGGTGGCTACACCTTC
many	TRBD2	TRBV7-3	TRBJ2-3	CASSLTSSGVGTDTQYF	TGTGCCAGCAGCTTAACTAGTAGCGGGGTAGGGACAGATACGCAGTATTTT
.	.	TRBV7-8	TRBJ1-1	CASSLPAMNTEAFF	TGTGCCAGCAGCTTACCAGCCATGAACACTGAAGCTTTCTTT
.	.	TRBV29-1	TRBJ2-1	CSVEGREGESTDTQFF	TGCAGCGTTGAAGGGAGGGAGGGGGAGAGCACAGATACGCAGTTCTTC
many	.	TRBV9	TRBJ2-1	CASSPPGEGSNNEQFF	TGTGCCAGCAGCCCCCCAGGGGAGGGGTCCAACAATGAGCAGTTCTTC
many	.	TRBV14	TRBJ2-1	CASSQAKRDYNEQFF	TGTGCCAGCAGCCAAGCTAAACGGGACTACAATGAGCAGTTCTTC
many	.	TRBV11-2	TRBJ2-3	CASVPGGEGDTQYF	TGTGCCAGCGTTCCGGGGGGCGAAGGTGATACGCAGTATTTT
many	TRBD1	TRBV20-1	TRBJ2-5	CSAGDRGVETQYF	TGCAGTGCTGGAGACAGGGGGGTAGAGACCCAGTACTTC
.	TRBD1	TRBV7-6	TRBJ2-3	CASSLLKPGQGVTDTQYF	TGTGCCAGCAGCCTCCTGAAACCGGGACAGGGGGTCACAGATACGCAGTATTTT
many	TRBD2	TRBV9	TRBJ2-3	CASSVVAGGPDTQYF	TGTGCCAGCAGCGTAGTGGCGGGAGGGCCAGATACGCAGTATTTT
.	TRBD2	TRBV20-1	TRBJ2-1	CSARPPGGRGQFF	TGCAGTGCTAGGCCCCCCGGCGGGAGGGGGCAGTTCTTC
.	.	TRBV6-2/TRBV6-3	TRBJ1-5	CAWVLQTGQPQHF	TGTGCCTGGGTACTGCAAACCGGTCAGCCCCAGCATTTT
many	.	TRBV12-3/TRBV12-4	TRBJ2-5	CASSFQGGPETQYF	TGTGCCAGCAGTTTCCAGGGGGGGCCGGAGACCCAGTACTTC
.	.	TRBV16	TRBJ1-1	CASSQDFGGQRTEAFF	TGTGCCAGCAGCCAAGACTTCGGGGGGCAAAGAACTGAAGCTTTCTTT
few	TRBD2	TRBV9	TRBJ2-1	CASSVGTSGGHEQFF	TGTGCCAGCAGCGTAGGGACTAGCGGGGGCCATGAGCAGTTCTTC
many	.	TRBV19	TRBJ2-7	CASSIGGTLYEQYF	TGTGCCAGTAGTATAGGAGGAACTTTATACGAGCAGTACTTC
.	TRBD2	TRBV7-3	TRBJ2-5	CASSQESAGLLETQYF	TGTGCCAGCAGCCAAGAGTCAGCGGGACTTCTCGAGACCCAGTACTTC
many	.	TRBV7-2	TRBJ2-3	CASSLSGRPDTQYF	TGTGCCAGCAGCTTATCCGGGAGACCAGATACGCAGTATTTT
many	.	TRBV2	TRBJ2-2	CASSSSRGRSRAGELFF	TGTGCCAGCAGCTCATCAAGGGGCAGGTCGCGTGCCGGGGAGCTGTTTTTT
many	.	TRBV6-5	TRBJ2-7	CASASPVRYEQYF	TGTGCCAGCGCGTCGCCGGTCCGCTACGAGCAGTACTTC
many	TRBD2	TRBV20-1	TRBJ2-5	CSARRHSGGVQETQYF	TGCAGTGCCCGAAGGCATAGCGGGGGGGTCCAAGAGACCCAGTACTTC
many	TRBD2	TRBV29-1	TRBJ2-1	CSVSGGAYNEQFF	TGCAGCGTTAGCGGGGGGGCCTACAATGAGCAGTTCTTC
many	.	TRBV27	TRBJ1-5	CASTVMGNQPQHF	TGTGCCAGCACGGTCATGGGCAATCAGCCCCAGCATTTT
many	TRBD1	TRBV10-3	TRBJ1-5	CAISDRGQSQPQHF	TGTGCCATCAGTGACAGGGGGCAAAGTCAGCCCCAGCATTTT
.	TRBD1	TRBV9	TRBJ1-6	CADPGGNNSPLHF	TGTGCTGATCCAGGGGGCAATAATTCACCCCTCCACTTT
many	.	TRBV7-9	TRBJ1-3	CASSLAVWGNTIYF	TGTGCCAGCAGCTTAGCGGTGTGGGGAAACACCATATATTTT
.	.	TRBV2	TRBJ2-5	CASRKGLQETQYF	TGTGCCAGCAGAAAAGGGCTGCAAGAGACCCAGTACTTC
many	.	TRBV4-1	TRBJ1-2	CASSPDHRKHGYTF	TGCGCCAGCAGCCCAGATCACCGGAAACATGGCTACACCTTC
many	.	TRBV14	TRBJ1-2	CASSEDSNYGYTF	TGTGCCAGCAGCGAGGACAGTAACTATGGCTACACCTTC
many	.	TRBV5-5	TRBJ2-1	CASSPVSGYNEQFF	TGTGCCAGCAGTCCTGTCTCGGGATACAATGAGCAGTTCTTC
many	.	TRBV9	TRBJ2-7	CASSAETTALGEQYF	TGTGCCAGCAGCGCGGAGACTACGGCACTCGGCGAGCAGTACTTC